The 18 T cell receptor beta chains given below trace back to one sample, sequenced in a study of blood T cell repertoires in COVID-19. Sequencing used immunoSEQ multiplex PCR; TCRdb keeps in-frame clones, though not all of them. The sample lists some 170,000 clones, approximately 80% occurring once. Sample: peripheral blood. All receptors come from a man between 60 and 75 years old with acute or convalescent COVID-19.

The chain couples TRBV11-2 to TRBJ2-5, with 8 bases fitting TRBD1. The CDR3 totals 16 residues. CDR1 SGHAT and CDR2 FQNNGV come from the germline V gene. The J segment lost 1 base and the V segment lost 1 base, leaving 5 bases of the junction unmatched. CDR3 DNA sequence: TGTGCCAGCAGCTTAGGTTATCAGGGGGCCCAAGAGACCCAGTACTTC. It yields the protein CASSLGYQGAQETQYF.

V gene TRBV6-2 or TRBV6-3 combines with J gene TRBJ2-7; TRBD1 matches 7 bases. With 5 bases clipped from V and 2 bases from J, the junction kept 6 bases outside the gene matches. Germline CDR1 MNHEY, CDR2 SVGEGT. The CDR3 contains 14 residues. CDR3 amino acids: CASSKTGKTYEQYF. CDR3 nucleotides: TGTGCCAGCAGTAAGACAGGGAAGACCTACGAGCAGTACTTC.

V and J are TRBV23-1 and TRBJ2-5; the match to TRBD1 covers 7 bases. TRBV23-1 is recorded as an ORF, its role being uncertain. The CDR3 has 15 residues. The V segment lost 7 bases and the J segment 0 bases; nucleotides outside the gene matches: 8. CDR3 nucleotides: TGCGCCAGCACCCTACGACAGGGTAACCAAGAGACCCAGTACTTC. Translation: CASTLRQGNQETQYF.

The chain recombines TRBV5-4 with TRBJ2-3; maybe TRBD2 (6 bases). Germline CDR1 SGHNT, CDR2 YYREEE (reference sequence). This CDR3 contains 15 residues. V was clipped by 3 bases and J by 2 bases, with 13 bases between them. The CDR3 bases are TGTGCCAGCAGCTCGCCGACTAGAGTCACAGATACGCAGTATTTT. It encodes CASSSPTRVTDTQYF.

The chain couples TRBV30 to TRBJ2-1; D is ambiguous. CDR3 size: 12 residues. The V gene lost 3 bases and the J gene lost 7 bases, with 10 bases spanning the gap. Germline CDR1 reads GTSNPN; CDR2 reads SVGIG (reference sequence). CDR3 sequence reads: CAWRILENEQFF. CDR3 DNA sequence: TGTGCCTGGAGGATATTAGAAAATGAGCAGTTCTTC.

The CDR3 coding sequence is TGTGCCAGCAGTTCCGCACATGGAGCCCTAGCGGGGGCCTACAATGAGCAGTTCTTC. Its protein is CASSSAHGALAGAYNEQFF. This chain connects TRBV6-2 or TRBV6-3 to TRBJ2-1, with 10 bases matching TRBD2. Germline assignment: CDR1 MNHEY and CDR2 SVGEGT. This CDR3 is 19 amino acids long. The trim removed 4 bases at V and 2 bases at J, leaving 14 bases unmatched.

The rearrangement uses TRBV19 and TRBJ2-1; 7 nucleotides line up with TRBD2. CDR1 and CDR2 from the germline V gene are LNHDA and SQIVND (reference sequence). The CDR3 runs to 14 residues. The V gene end was trimmed by 5 bases and the J gene end by 6 bases; junction bases not matched to a gene: 7. CDR3 nucleotides: TGTGCCAGTAGTGGACTAGAGCAGTTCAATGAGCAGTTCTTC. This sequence encodes CASSGLEQFNEQFF. Variable domain in full (rest from reference TRBV19 and TRBJ2-1): DGGITQSPKYLFRKEGQNVTLSCEQNLNHDAMYWYRQDPGQGLRLIYYSQIVNDFQKGDIAEGYSVSREKKESFPLTVTSAQKNPTAFYLCASSGLEQFNEQFFGPGTRLTVL.

The CDR3 coding sequence is TGCGCCAGCAGCTCTGTGGACAGAATGAACACTGAAGCTTTCTTT. It codes for CASSSVDRMNTEAFF. The chain uses TRBV5-1 and TRBJ1-1, with D possibly TRBD1 on 6 matching bases. V was pared by 3 bases and J by 0 bases, with 12 bases between. Looked up from germline, CDR1 is SGHRS and CDR2 is YFSETQ. This CDR3 spans 15 amino acids.

The DNA of the CDR3 is TGTGCCAGTAGTATTCCAGGGGGAAGAGGTAATCAGCCCCAGCATTTT. Translation: CASSIPGGRGNQPQHF. The chain joins TRBV19 to TRBJ1-5; 7 nucleotides align to TRBD1. The CDR3 has 16 residues. The germline V gene has CDR1 LNHDA and CDR2 SQIVND (reference sequence). V dropped 3 bases and J dropped 4; count of bases not matched to a gene: 9.

The V call is TRBV4-3, the J call TRBJ2-2; weak D call: TRBD1 (6 bases). CDR1 is LGHNA, CDR2 YSLEER, per germline. V was pared by 1 base and J by 7 bases, with 13 bases between. CDR3 size: 15 residues. The CDR3 sequence: CASSQGPGAGGELFF. CDR3 sequence (DNA): TGCGCCAGCAGCCAAGGACCAGGGGCGGGCGGGGAGCTGTTTTTT.

The chain couples TRBV19 to TRBJ2-7; no clear D. The germline V and J ends were trimmed by 7 bases and 0 bases, with 13 bases remaining between them. CDR3 size: 14 residues. The V gene's germline CDR1 is LNHDA and CDR2 SQIVND (reference sequence). CDR3 DNA sequence: TGTGCCAGTAAACGGGTTCCGAGCTCCTACGAGCAGTACTTC. This gives the protein CASKRVPSSYEQYF.

V is TRBV5-5 and J is TRBJ2-1, with TRBD1 matching over 8 bases. The CDR3 has 17 residues. V was pared by 0 bases and J by 9 bases, with 14 bases of the junction left unmatched. Germline V lookup: CDR1 SGHKS, CDR2 YYEKEE (reference sequence). This chain's CDR3 is CASSLAGQGRGRSEQFF. The DNA of the CDR3 is TGTGCCAGCAGCTTGGCCGGACAGGGCCGGGGCAGAAGTGAGCAGTTCTTC.

This chain links TRBV5-1 with TRBJ2-5; TRBD1 aligns across 7 bases. V gave up 4 bases and J gave up 1 base; unmatched junction bases: 4. The CDR3 is made up of 14 amino acids. CDR1 SGHRS and CDR2 YFSETQ come from the germline V gene. The CDR3 DNA is TGCGCCAGCAGCCCGGGACAGCCCCAAGAGACCCAGTACTTC. Translation: CASSPGQPQETQYF.

This CDR3 is CATSDYGTGARGETQYF. CDR3 bases: TGTGCCACCAGTGACTACGGGACAGGAGCCAGAGGAGAGACCCAGTACTTC. V and J are TRBV24-1 and TRBJ2-5; 8 nucleotides line up with TRBD1. Germline-derived CDR1 and CDR2 are KGHDR and SFDVKD. V lost 4 bases and J lost 4; bases outside the gene matches: 13. CDR3 length equals 17 residues.

The chain joins TRBV6-5 to TRBJ2-2; maybe TRBD2 (6 bases). CDR1 is MNHEY and CDR2 is SVGAGI in the germline V gene. Trimming took 7 bases from V and 6 from J, leaving 9 bases between them. This CDR3 spans 12 amino acids. The CDR3 region is CASMASAGELFF. The CDR3 region has the DNA TGTGCCAGCATGGCTAGCGCCGGGGAGCTGTTTTTT.

This chain connects TRBV27 to TRBJ1-1; D perhaps matches TRBD1 (6 bases). The germline gives CDR1 MNHEY, CDR2 SMNVEV (reference sequence). The CDR3 totals 15 residues. Trimming removed 3 bases at V and 1 base at J, with 12 bases between. CDR3 DNA sequence: TGTGCCAGCAGTTTTGCGGGGGCGGGGAACACTGAAGCTTTCTTT. This translates into CASSFAGAGNTEAFF.

The chain carries TRBV7-6 and TRBJ2-7, with TRBD1 matching 9 bases. The CDR3 sequence is 18 residues long. Germline V gene lookup returns CDR1 SGHVS and CDR2 FNYEAQ. The V segment lost 5 bases and the J segment 0 bases; nucleotides outside the gene matches: 14. The DNA of the CDR3 is TGTGCCAGCAGCCGGTTCTCACAGGGGGCTCCTATCTCCTACGAGCAGTACTTC. Its protein product is CASSRFSQGAPISYEQYF. Looking up the rest from reference TRBV7-6 and TRBJ2-7 gives the full variable domain: GAGVSQSPRYKVTKRGQDVALRCDPISGHVSLYWYRQALGQGPEFLTYFNYEAQQDKSGLPNDRFSAERPEGSISTLTIQRTEQRDSAMYRCASSRFSQGAPISYEQYFGPGTRLTVT.

V is TRBV5-1 and J is TRBJ2-5; 7 positions agree with TRBD2. The CDR3 sequence is 13 residues long. Germline assignment: CDR1 SGHRS and CDR2 YFSETQ. J was trimmed by 5 bases and V by 4 bases; bases with no gene match: 5. CDR3 loop: CASSPMREETQYF. The CDR3 bases are TGCGCCAGCAGCCCCATGCGGGAGGAGACCCAGTACTTC.